These 9 T cell receptor beta chains were all obtained from the same sample, sequenced in a study of blood T cell repertoires in COVID-19. Libraries were prepared by immunoSEQ multiplex PCR; TCRdb keeps only in-frame clonotypes and omits some of them. The data show about 400,000 clones, with around 84% seen just once and approximately 2.9% held by the top ten. Input material: peripheral blood. These receptors were obtained from a human donor in a cohort sampled during active COVID-19.

The chain recombines TRBV2 with TRBJ1-2; D unclear. The CDR3 loop spans 14 amino acids. Looked up from germline, CDR1 is SNHLY and CDR2 is FYNNEI. Trimming took 6 bases from V and 6 from J, leaving 17 bases between them. This chain's CDR3 is CASSVPAEGNGYTF. CDR3 nucleotides: TGTGCCAGCAGCGTACCAGCGGAAGGGAATGGCTACACCTTC.

The V and J genes are TRBV29-1 and TRBJ2-7; 7 bases agree with TRBD2. This CDR3 is built from 14 residues. Germline V gives CDR1 SQVTM, CDR2 ANQGSEA. V gave up 8 bases and J gave up 0 bases; unmatched junction bases: 10. CDR3 DNA sequence: TGCAGCCATCTCCCGCGGGGGTTCTCCTACGAGCAGTACTTC. This encodes CSHLPRGFSYEQYF.

The J gene is TRBJ2-7, the V gene TRBV30; 9 bases map to TRBD2. Trimming cost V 0 bases and J 2 bases; bases outside gene matches: 8. There are 16 residues in the CDR3. The germline gives CDR1 GTSNPN, CDR2 SVGIG (reference sequence). Here the CDR3 DNA reads TGTGCCTGGAGTGTGCGATCGGGACTAGCTGCCTACGAGCAGTACTTC. Translated: CAWSVRSGLAAYEQYF.

CDR3 loop: CATSSGTGGNEQFF. The CDR3 region has the DNA TGTGCCACCAGCAGTGGGACAGGGGGCAATGAGCAGTTCTTC. This chain uses TRBV15 with TRBJ2-1; the match to TRBD1 covers 11 bases. CDR1 is LNHNV and CDR2 is YYDKDF in the germline V gene (reference sequence). V dropped 3 bases and J dropped 6; count of bases not matched to a gene: 1. The CDR3 is 14 residues long.

There are many counts of this clone. The J gene is TRBJ2-1, the V gene TRBV25-1; D gene ambiguous. The CDR3 has 15 amino acids. Germline CDR1 and CDR2: MGHDK and SYGVNS. The V gene lost 2 bases and the J gene lost 4 bases, with 12 bases spanning the gap. DNA for the CDR3: TGTGCCAGCAGTGAACGCGGCCAGAATTACAATGAGCAGTTCTTC. Translating it yields CASSERGQNYNEQFF.

The chain uses TRBV28 and TRBJ1-2; tentatively, D is TRBD1 (6 bases). Germline CDR1 and CDR2: MDHEN and SYDVKM. V was shortened by 5 bases and J by 4 bases, with 14 bases between the two germline ends. The CDR3 contains 14 residues. CDR3: CASSTGGGSYGYTF. The CDR3 DNA reads as TGTGCCAGCAGTACGGGCGGGGGCAGCTATGGCTACACCTTC.

This clone turned up a few times. The chain carries TRBV24-1 and TRBJ2-1; the D gene is possibly TRBD2 (6 bases). Germline lookup yields CDR1 KGHDR and CDR2 SFDVKD. V was pared by 3 bases and J by 8 bases, with 13 bases between. The CDR3 sequence is 14 residues long. The CDR3 loop reads CATSDHGRGYEQFF. As DNA, the CDR3 is TGTGCCACCAGTGATCACGGACGGGGGTATGAGCAGTTCTTC.

This rearrangement joins TRBV24-1 to TRBJ2-7; perhaps TRBD1 as D (6 bases). Germline lookup yields CDR1 KGHDR and CDR2 SFDVKD. CDR3 length equals 12 residues. The V and J ends lost 10 bases and 3 bases respectively, with 12 bases between them. CDR3 amino acids: CATLDRDYEQYF. CDR3 bases: TGTGCCACTCTGGACAGAGACTACGAGCAGTACTTC.

The gene calls are TRBV27 and TRBJ1-2, with D perhaps TRBD1 (5 bases). This CDR3 spans 12 amino acids. Trimming removed 5 bases from V and 8 bases from J, with 12 bases in between. In germline, CDR1 is MNHEY, CDR2 SMNVEV (reference sequence). The CDR3 bases are TGTGCCAGCAGTACCCCGGGGGGGGGCTACACCTTC. Translating it yields CASSTPGGGYTF.